Following are 30 T cell receptor beta chains from one sample sequenced in a study of blood T cell repertoires in COVID-19. Repertoires were generated with immunoSEQ multiplex PCR, while TCRdb's copy carries only in-frame clones and drops some. The sample has 450,000 to 500,000 clones, approximately 90% seen once. Sequenced material: PBMCs or T cells enriched from blood (not recorded which). The receptor source for this set is a woman aged 60-70 years who had recovered from COVID-19.

The chain carries TRBV19 and TRBJ1-2; no reliable D call. The CDR3 has 14 amino acids. Germline values: CDR1 LNHDA, CDR2 SQIVND (reference sequence). V was cut by 1 base and J by 5 bases, with 11 bases left in between. CDR3 amino acids: CASSIGRILYGYTF. In DNA form, the CDR3 reads TGTGCCAGTAGTATAGGCAGGATTCTTTATGGCTACACCTTC. The variable domain in full, completed from reference TRBV19 and TRBJ1-2, reads DGGITQSPKYLFRKEGQNVTLSCEQNLNHDAMYWYRQDPGQGLRLIYYSQIVNDFQKGDIAEGYSVSREKKESFPLTVTSAQKNPTAFYLCASSIGRILYGYTFGSGTRLTVV.

The J gene is TRBJ1-6, the V gene TRBV19, with 8 positions matching TRBD1. Germline lookup yields CDR1 LNHDA and CDR2 SQIVND (reference sequence). CDR3 length: 16 residues. V was pared by 5 bases and J by 3 bases, with 6 bases of the junction left unmatched. In nucleotides, the CDR3 is TGTGCCAGTAGTCCAGAGACAGGGGTCTATAATTCACCCCTCCACTTT. Translating it yields CASSPETGVYNSPLHF. Combining the CDR3 with reference TRBV19 and TRBJ1-6 gives the whole variable domain DGGITQSPKYLFRKEGQNVTLSCEQNLNHDAMYWYRQDPGQGLRLIYYSQIVNDFQKGDIAEGYSVSREKKESFPLTVTSAQKNPTAFYLCASSPETGVYNSPLHFGNGTRLTVT.

This chain connects TRBV18 to TRBJ2-2, with D perhaps TRBD1 (6 bases). V lost 6 bases and J 4 bases, leaving 18 bases between the germline ends. From germline, CDR1 is KGHSH and CDR2 LQKENI. CDR3 length: 16 residues. The CDR3 DNA sequence: TGTGCCAGCTCGTTAGCACAGGGATCGGGCACCGGGGAGCTGTTTTTT. It codes for CASSLAQGSGTGELFF.

The chain couples TRBV10-2 to TRBJ1-2; D might be TRBD1 (6 bases). The CDR3 is 11 amino acids. V was shortened by 6 bases and J by 10 bases, with 12 bases between the two germline ends. Germline lookup yields CDR1 WSHSY and CDR2 SAAADI. In DNA form, the CDR3 reads TGCGCCAGCAGGGACAGCCTTACCTACACCTTC. Residues: CASRDSLTYTF.

The chain recombines TRBV9 with TRBJ2-3; no clear D gene. V lost 1 base and J 0 bases, leaving 9 bases between the germline ends. Germline CDR1 reads SGDLS; CDR2 reads YYNGEE. This CDR3 comprises 15 residues. CDR3 in amino acids: CASSVSAASTDTQYF. CDR3 bases: TGTGCCAGCAGCGTATCGGCGGCTAGCACAGATACGCAGTATTTT.

The chain carries TRBV6-5 and TRBJ1-2; no definite D call. Germline values: CDR1 MNHEY, CDR2 SVGAGI. The CDR3 contains 13 residues. Trimming left V 5 bases short and J 3 bases short, with 10 bases between. The CDR3 loop is CASSPPGYYGYTF. As DNA, the CDR3 is TGTGCCAGCAGTCCCCCCGGGTACTATGGCTACACCTTC.

This chain connects TRBV3-1 (or the pseudogene TRBV3-2) to TRBJ2-5; TRBD2 agrees at 9 bases. The length of the CDR3 is 15 residues. V was pared by 4 bases and J by 2 bases, with 5 bases of the junction left unmatched. CDR1 LGHDT and CDR2 YNNKEL come from the germline V gene (reference sequence). The CDR3 spells CASSPKTSGQETQYF. CDR3 sequence (DNA): TGTGCCAGCAGCCCAAAAACTAGCGGGCAAGAGACCCAGTACTTC.

This CDR3 is CASSALAGETGELFF. CDR3 bases: TGTGCCAGCAGCGCACTAGCGGGGGAAACCGGGGAGCTGTTTTTT. This chain links TRBV7-6 with TRBJ2-2; 11 bases match TRBD2. The CDR3 is 15 amino acids. CDR1 is SGHVS, CDR2 FNYEAQ, per germline. J gave up 5 bases and V 5 bases, and 4 bases lay outside the gene matches.

The chain combines TRBV4-2 with TRBJ2-1, with 13 bases that match TRBD2. CDR1 is LGHNA and CDR2 is YNFKEQ in the germline V gene. V dropped 3 bases and J dropped 6; count of bases not matched to a gene: 14. The CDR3 is 19 residues long. The CDR3 region has the DNA TGTGCCAGCAGCCATCACGGACTAGCGGGGGTCCGCTTCTCCAATGAGCAGTTCTTC. It codes for CASSHHGLAGVRFSNEQFF.

This clone showed up just a few times. This chain joins TRBV7-9 and TRBJ2-7; D call uncertain. Germline CDR1 and CDR2: SEHNR and FQNEAQ (reference sequence). The CDR3 consists of 14 residues. Trimming left V 1 base short and J 1 base short, with 8 bases between. CDR3 DNA sequence: TGTGCCAGCAGCTTAGTTGGAGCGTCCTACGAGCAGTACTTC. It yields the protein CASSLVGASYEQYF.

Worth noting for this clone: Distinct nucleotide sequences in the sample also encode this CDR3. The rearrangement uses TRBV3-1 (or the pseudogene TRBV3-2) and TRBJ1-2; D might be TRBD1 (6 bases). Per germline, CDR1 LGHDT and CDR2 YNNKEL (reference sequence). Trimming took off 3 bases at V and 0 bases at J, with 8 bases between the two ends. The CDR3 sequence is 14 residues long. CDR3 loop: CASSQGASNYGYTF. The CDR3 DNA reads TGTGCCAGCAGCCAGGGGGCTTCTAACTATGGCTACACCTTC.

The chain employs TRBV3-1 (or the pseudogene TRBV3-2) and TRBJ2-3; no clear D gene. V was cut by 7 bases and J by 2 bases, with 4 bases left in between. The V gene's germline CDR1 is LGHDT and CDR2 YNNKEL (reference sequence). This CDR3 has 11 residues. CDR3 DNA: TGTGCCAGCACCAACACAGATACGCAGTATTTT. Protein sequence: CASTNTDTQYF.

The V call is TRBV5-4, the J call TRBJ2-7; TRBD2 aligns across 7 bases. With 2 bases clipped from V and 5 bases from J, the junction kept 10 bases outside the gene matches. Germline V lookup: CDR1 SGHNT, CDR2 YYREEE (reference sequence). This CDR3 spans 15 amino acids. CDR3: CASSFSGLVTHEQYF. DNA of the CDR3: TGTGCCAGCAGCTTTTCTGGACTAGTAACCCACGAGCAGTACTTC.

V usage is TRBV9 and J usage is TRBJ1-2; D perhaps matches TRBD1 (6 bases). CDR1 SGDLS and CDR2 YYNGEE come from the germline V gene. V was cut by 4 bases and J by 6 bases, with 13 bases left in between. CDR3 length: 13 residues. This CDR3 reads CASSPYRDNGYTF. CDR3 coding DNA: TGTGCCAGCAGCCCCTACAGGGACAATGGCTACACCTTC.

This chain links TRBV9 with TRBJ2-3; D possibly corresponds to TRBD1 (6 bases). The CDR3 runs 16 residues. CDR1 and CDR2 from the germline V gene are SGDLS and YYNGEE. The V and J ends lost 4 bases and 2 bases respectively, with 17 bases between them. This CDR3 is CASSPQVDRITDTQYF. Written as DNA, the CDR3 is TGTGCCAGCAGCCCCCAGGTGGACAGAATCACAGATACGCAGTATTTT.

The CDR3 nucleotides read TGTGCCAGCAGCTTAGGACAGGGTCAAGAGACCCAGTACTTC. As protein: CASSLGQGQETQYF. The rearrangement links TRBV3-1 (or the pseudogene TRBV3-2) to TRBJ2-5, with TRBD1 identical over 8 bases. This CDR3 is built from 14 residues. CDR1 is LGHDT and CDR2 is YNNKEL in the germline V gene (reference sequence). The junction had 4 bases not matched to a gene; V was cut back by 5 bases and J by 2 bases.

V gene TRBV24-1 combines with J gene TRBJ2-1, with 8 bases fitting TRBD1. CDR1 and CDR2 (germline): KGHDR, SFDVKD. J lost 0 bases, V lost 5 bases, and 5 bases had no gene match. The CDR3 runs 16 residues. The CDR3 coding sequence is TGTGCCACCAGTGGTACACAGGGGGGCTCCTACAATGAGCAGTTCTTC. Amino acid sequence: CATSGTQGGSYNEQFF.

The chain combines TRBV5-1 with TRBJ1-2; tentative D call: TRBD1 (6 bases). This CDR3 is 14 amino acids long. Germline V lookup: CDR1 SGHRS, CDR2 YFSETQ. Trimming left V 3 bases short and J 5 bases short, with 14 bases between. The CDR3 DNA follows: TGCGCCAGCAGCTCTTTGGGGGCAAGGTATGGCTACACCTTC. It specifies CASSSLGARYGYTF.

This chain uses TRBV5-6 with TRBJ1-3; 9 bases align to TRBD1. This CDR3 is built from 15 residues. V lost 0 bases to trimming and J lost 2 bases; unmatched junction nucleotides: 0. Germline V gives CDR1 SGHDT, CDR2 YYEEEE. DNA of the CDR3: TGTGCCAGCAGCTTGGGACAGGGGGCTGGAAACACCATATATTTT. As protein: CASSLGQGAGNTIYF.

This clone has more than one count but fewer than ten. V gene TRBV3-1 (or the pseudogene TRBV3-2) combines with J gene TRBJ1-6, with a weak D call TRBD1 (6 bases). The CDR3 contains 15 residues. The germline V and J ends were trimmed by 4 bases and 7 bases, with 14 bases remaining between them. Germline CDR1 reads LGHDT; CDR2 reads YNNKEL (reference sequence). CDR3 region: CASSREGGGNSPLHF. The CDR3 DNA reads as TGTGCCAGCAGCCGGGAGGGGGGAGGCAATTCACCCCTCCACTTT.

The chain recombines TRBV24-1 with TRBJ2-1; TRBD1 might be the D (6 bases). Trimming pared 7 bases from V and 9 bases from J, leaving 18 bases between. Germline V gene sequence: CDR1 KGHDR, CDR2 SFDVKD. There are 14 residues in the CDR3. The CDR3 sequence: CATRSQGKMGEQFF. The CDR3 DNA is TGTGCCACCAGATCACAGGGAAAGATGGGTGAGCAGTTCTTC.

V usage is TRBV5-6 and J usage is TRBJ1-6; 8 bases are a match to TRBD1. Germline CDR1 SGHDT, CDR2 YYEEEE. CDR3 length: 17 amino acids. V was clipped by 5 bases and J by 8 bases; unmatched bases: 15. CDR3 nucleotide sequence: TGTGCCAGCAGACCCAGACGGACAGGGCCTACGGATTCACCCCTCCACTTT. Its translation: CASRPRRTGPTDSPLHF.

The V gene is TRBV18, the J gene TRBJ1-4, with a weak D call TRBD1 (5 bases). The germline gives CDR1 KGHSH, CDR2 LQKENI. Trimming removed 3 bases from V and 5 bases from J, with 10 bases in between. CDR3 length: 14 residues. CDR3 nucleotide sequence: TGTGCCAGCTCACCGTCCAGGGTCAATGAAAAACTGTTTTTT. This gives the protein CASSPSRVNEKLFF.

The chain combines TRBV4-1 with TRBJ1-5, with 7 positions matching TRBD1. The CDR3 sequence is 15 residues long. V lost 4 bases and J lost 3; bases outside the gene matches: 6. The V gene's germline CDR1 is MGHRA and CDR2 YSYEKL. The CDR3 nucleotides are TGCGCCAGCAGCCTAAGAGGGACAGACAATCAGCCCCAGCATTTT. Translating gives CASSLRGTDNQPQHF.

The chain is built from TRBV6-6 and TRBJ2-2; possibly TRBD2 for D (6 bases). Trimming stripped 2 bases from V and 4 bases from J, with 11 bases between. This CDR3 has 15 amino acids. Germline values: CDR1 MNHNY, CDR2 SVGAGI (reference sequence). CDR3 DNA: TGTGCCAGCAGTTACCCGCGGGGAACCACCGGGGAGCTGTTTTTT. Residues: CASSYPRGTTGELFF.

This sequence joins TRBV5-5 and TRBJ2-7; 7 bases are shared with TRBD1. CDR1 SGHKS and CDR2 YYEKEE come from the germline V gene (reference sequence). Trimming removed 0 bases from V and 3 bases from J; junction bases left unmatched: 3. The CDR3 consists of 14 residues. CDR3 nucleotides: TGTGCCAGCAGCTTGGGGGGGACAGACTACGAGCAGTACGTC. Protein: CASSLGGTDYEQYV.

The chain joins TRBV28 to TRBJ1-2; D is perhaps TRBD1 (5 bases). The germline V gene has CDR1 MDHEN and CDR2 SYDVKM. Deletions cut 5 bases from V and 2 bases from J, with 21 bases between. The CDR3 loop spans 17 amino acids. Here the CDR3 DNA reads TGTGCCAGCAGTCCCAGCAATTCAGGGTTCACGAACTATGGCTACACCTTC. Translated, it gives CASSPSNSGFTNYGYTF.

V is TRBV15 and J is TRBJ2-1, with TRBD1 matching 7 bases. CDR1 and CDR2 (germline): LNHNV, YYDKDF (reference sequence). With V trimmed by 3 bases and J by 7 bases, 9 bases remained unmatched. The CDR3 has 15 residues. For the CDR3, the DNA is TGTGCCACCAGCAGGATATCGGGACAGTATAATGAGCAGTTCTTC. This translates into CATSRISGQYNEQFF.

The rearrangement links TRBV27 to TRBJ2-7; 11 bases match TRBD2. There are 17 residues in the CDR3. With V trimmed by 3 bases and J by 0 bases, 7 bases remained unmatched. From germline, CDR1 is MNHEY and CDR2 SMNVEV (reference sequence). The DNA of the CDR3 is TGTGCCAGCAGTTTCGGACTAGCGGGCCCTAGCTCCTACGAGCAGTACTTC. Translating gives CASSFGLAGPSSYEQYF.

The genes are TRBV6-5 and TRBJ1-1; 8 nucleotides agree with TRBD1. This CDR3 comprises 14 residues. Germline CDR1 is MNHEY and CDR2 is SVGAGI. Losses at the gene ends were 5 bases for V and 6 bases for J; bases not matched to a gene: 8. The CDR3 region has the DNA TGTGCCAGCAGTCACCCCGACAGGGGAGCTGAAGCTTTCTTT. As protein: CASSHPDRGAEAFF.